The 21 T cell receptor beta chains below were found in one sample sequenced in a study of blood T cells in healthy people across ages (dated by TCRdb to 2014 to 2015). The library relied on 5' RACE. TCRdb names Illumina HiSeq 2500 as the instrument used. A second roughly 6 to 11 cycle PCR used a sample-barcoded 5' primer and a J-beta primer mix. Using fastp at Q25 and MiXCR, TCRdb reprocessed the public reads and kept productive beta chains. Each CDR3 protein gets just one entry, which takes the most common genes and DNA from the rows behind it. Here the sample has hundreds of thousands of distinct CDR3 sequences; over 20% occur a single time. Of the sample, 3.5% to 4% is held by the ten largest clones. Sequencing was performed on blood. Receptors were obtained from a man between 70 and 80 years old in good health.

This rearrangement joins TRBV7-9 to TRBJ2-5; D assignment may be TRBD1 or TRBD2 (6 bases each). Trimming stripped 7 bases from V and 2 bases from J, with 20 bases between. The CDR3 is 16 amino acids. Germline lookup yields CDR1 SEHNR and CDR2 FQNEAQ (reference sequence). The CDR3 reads CASIISKGGLQETQYF. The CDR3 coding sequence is TGTGCCAGCATCATATCAAAGGGGGGCCTTCAAGAGACCCAGTACTTC.

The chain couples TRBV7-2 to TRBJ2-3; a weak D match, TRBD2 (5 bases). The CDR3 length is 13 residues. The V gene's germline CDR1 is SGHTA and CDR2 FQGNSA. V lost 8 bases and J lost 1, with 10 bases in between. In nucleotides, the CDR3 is TGTGCCAGCGGGCGGGTGGGCACAGATACGCAGTATTTT. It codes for CASGRVGTDTQYF.

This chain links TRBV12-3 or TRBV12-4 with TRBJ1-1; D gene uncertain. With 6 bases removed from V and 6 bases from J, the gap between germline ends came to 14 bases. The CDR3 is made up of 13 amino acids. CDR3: CASSREEFAEAFF. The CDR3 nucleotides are TGTGCCAGCAGCAGAGAGGAATTCGCTGAAGCTTTCTTT.

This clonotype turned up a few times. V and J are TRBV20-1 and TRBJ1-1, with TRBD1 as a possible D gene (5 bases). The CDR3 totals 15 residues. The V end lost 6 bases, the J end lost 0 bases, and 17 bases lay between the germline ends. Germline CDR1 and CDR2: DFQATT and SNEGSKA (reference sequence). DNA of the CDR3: TGCAGTGCCCAGATTGAGGGACGGGTGAACACTGAAGCTTTCTTT. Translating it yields CSAQIEGRVNTEAFF.

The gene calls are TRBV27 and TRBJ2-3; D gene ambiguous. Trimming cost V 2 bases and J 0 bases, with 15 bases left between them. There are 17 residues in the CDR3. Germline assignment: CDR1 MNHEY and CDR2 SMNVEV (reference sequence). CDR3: CASSLVSRRSSTDTQYF. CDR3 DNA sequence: TGTGCCAGCAGTTTAGTTTCGCGGCGCTCTAGCACAGATACGCAGTATTTT.

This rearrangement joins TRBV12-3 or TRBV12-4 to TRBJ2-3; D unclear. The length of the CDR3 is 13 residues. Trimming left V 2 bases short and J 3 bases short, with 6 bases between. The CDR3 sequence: CASSLRITDTQYF. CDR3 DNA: TGTGCCAGCAGTTTACGAATAACAGATACGCAGTATTTT.

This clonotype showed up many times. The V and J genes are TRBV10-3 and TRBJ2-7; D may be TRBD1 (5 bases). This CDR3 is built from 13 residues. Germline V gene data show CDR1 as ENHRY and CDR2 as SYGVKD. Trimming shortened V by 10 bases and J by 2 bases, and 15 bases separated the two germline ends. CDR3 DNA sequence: TGTGCCACCAGGCACAGGTTAACCTACGAGCAGTACTTC. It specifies CATRHRLTYEQYF.

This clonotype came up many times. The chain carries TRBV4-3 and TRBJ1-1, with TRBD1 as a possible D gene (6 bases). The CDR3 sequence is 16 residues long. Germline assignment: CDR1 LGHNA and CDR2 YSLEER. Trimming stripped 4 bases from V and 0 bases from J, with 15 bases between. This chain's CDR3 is CASSLVWGPMNTEAFF. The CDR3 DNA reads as TGCGCCAGCAGCCTGGTCTGGGGGCCTATGAACACTGAAGCTTTCTTT.

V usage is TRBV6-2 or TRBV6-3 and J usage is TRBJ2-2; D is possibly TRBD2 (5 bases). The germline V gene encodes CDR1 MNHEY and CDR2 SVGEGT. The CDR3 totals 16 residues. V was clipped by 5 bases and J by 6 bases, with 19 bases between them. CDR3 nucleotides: TGTGCCAGCAGTACCACGGAGCGGAACAGCCCCGGGGAGCTGTTTTTT. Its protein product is CASSTTERNSPGELFF.

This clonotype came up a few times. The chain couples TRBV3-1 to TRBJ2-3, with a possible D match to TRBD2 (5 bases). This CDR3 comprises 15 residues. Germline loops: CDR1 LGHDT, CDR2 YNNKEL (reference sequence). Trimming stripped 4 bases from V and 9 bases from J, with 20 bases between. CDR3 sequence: CASSLARPTPGTQYF. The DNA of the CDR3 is TGTGCCAGCAGCCTAGCGCGACCTACCCCGGGGACGCAGTATTTT.

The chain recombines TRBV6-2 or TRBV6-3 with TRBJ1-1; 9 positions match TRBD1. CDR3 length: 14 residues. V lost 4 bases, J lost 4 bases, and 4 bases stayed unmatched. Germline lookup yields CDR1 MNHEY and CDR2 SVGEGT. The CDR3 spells CASSSGTGSTEAFF. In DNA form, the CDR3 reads TGTGCCAGCAGTTCCGGGACAGGGTCCACTGAAGCTTTCTTT.

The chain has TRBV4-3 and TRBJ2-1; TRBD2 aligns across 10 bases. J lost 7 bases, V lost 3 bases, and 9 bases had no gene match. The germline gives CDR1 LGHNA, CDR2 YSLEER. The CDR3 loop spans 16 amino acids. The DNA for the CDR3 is TGCGCCAGCAGCCATCCTCTAGCGGGAGATGTTAATGAGCAGTTCTTC. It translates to CASSHPLAGDVNEQFF.

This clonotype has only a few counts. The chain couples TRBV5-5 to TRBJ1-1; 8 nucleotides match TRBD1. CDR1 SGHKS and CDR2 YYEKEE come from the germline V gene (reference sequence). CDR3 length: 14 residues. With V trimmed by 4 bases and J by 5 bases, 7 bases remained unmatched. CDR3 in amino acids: CASSVDRVNTEAFF. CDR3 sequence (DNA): TGTGCCAGCAGCGTGGACAGGGTAAATACTGAAGCTTTCTTT.

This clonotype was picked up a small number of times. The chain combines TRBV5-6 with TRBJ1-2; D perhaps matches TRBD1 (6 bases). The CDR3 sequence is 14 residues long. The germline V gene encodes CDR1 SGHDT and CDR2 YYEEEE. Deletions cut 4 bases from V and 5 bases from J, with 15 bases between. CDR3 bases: TGTGCCAGCAGCCCCACCACAGGGAAGTATGGCTACACCTTC. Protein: CASSPTTGKYGYTF. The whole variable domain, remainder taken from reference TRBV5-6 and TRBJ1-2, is DAGVTQSPTHLIKTRGQQVTLRCSPKSGHDTVSWYQQALGQGPQFIFQYYEEEERQRGNFPDRFSGHQFPNYSSELNVNALLLGDSALYLCASSPTTGKYGYTFGSGTRLTVV.

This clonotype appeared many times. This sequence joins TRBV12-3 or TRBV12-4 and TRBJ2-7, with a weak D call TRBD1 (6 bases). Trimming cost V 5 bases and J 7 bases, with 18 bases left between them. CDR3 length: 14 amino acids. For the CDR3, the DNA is TGTGCCAGCAGTCAACACACAGGGATCGGGGAGCAGTACTTC. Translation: CASSQHTGIGEQYF.

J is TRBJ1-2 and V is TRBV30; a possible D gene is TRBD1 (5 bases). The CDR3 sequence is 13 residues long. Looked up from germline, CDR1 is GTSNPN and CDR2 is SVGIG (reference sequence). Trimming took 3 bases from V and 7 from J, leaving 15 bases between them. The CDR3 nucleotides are TGTGCCTGGAGCGCCCAGCAGGGATTTGGCTACACCTTC. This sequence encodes CAWSAQQGFGYTF.

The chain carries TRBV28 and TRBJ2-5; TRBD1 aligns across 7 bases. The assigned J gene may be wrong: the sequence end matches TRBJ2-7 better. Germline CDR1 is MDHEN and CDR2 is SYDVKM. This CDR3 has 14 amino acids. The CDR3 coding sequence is TGTGCCAGCAGCGCACCCGACAGGGTCTACGAGCAGTACTTC. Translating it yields CASSAPDRVYEQYF.

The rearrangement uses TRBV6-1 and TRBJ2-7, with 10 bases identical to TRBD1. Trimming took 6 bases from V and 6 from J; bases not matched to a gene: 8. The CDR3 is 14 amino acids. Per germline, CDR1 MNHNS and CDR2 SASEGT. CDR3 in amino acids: CASRMTGGLGEQYF. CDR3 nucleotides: TGTGCCAGCAGAATGACAGGGGGCTTGGGCGAGCAGTACTTC.

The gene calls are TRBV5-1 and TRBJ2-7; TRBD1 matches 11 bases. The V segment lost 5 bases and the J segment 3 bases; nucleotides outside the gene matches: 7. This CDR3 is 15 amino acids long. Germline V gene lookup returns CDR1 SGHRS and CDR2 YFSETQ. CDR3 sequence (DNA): TGCGCCAGCAGGCCGACCGGGACAGGGGGCTACGAGCAGTACTTC. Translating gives CASRPTGTGGYEQYF. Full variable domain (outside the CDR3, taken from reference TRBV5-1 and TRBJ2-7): KAGVTQTPRYLIKTRGQQVTLSCSPISGHRSVSWYQQTPGQGLQFLFEYFSETQRNKGNFPGRFSGRQFSNSRSEMNVSTLELGDSALYLCASRPTGTGGYEQYFGPGTRLTVT.

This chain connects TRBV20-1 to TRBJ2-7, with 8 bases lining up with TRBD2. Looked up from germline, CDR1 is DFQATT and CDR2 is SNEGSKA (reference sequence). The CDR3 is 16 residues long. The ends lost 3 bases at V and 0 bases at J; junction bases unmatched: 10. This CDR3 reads CSASPIAGSLSYEQYF. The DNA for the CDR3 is TGCAGTGCTAGTCCAATAGCGGGATCGCTCTCCTACGAGCAGTACTTC.

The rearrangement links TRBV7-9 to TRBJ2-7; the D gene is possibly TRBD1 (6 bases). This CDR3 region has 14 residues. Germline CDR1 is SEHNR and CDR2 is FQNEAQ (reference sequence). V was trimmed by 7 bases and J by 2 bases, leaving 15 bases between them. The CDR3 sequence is CASNVRDNTYEQYF. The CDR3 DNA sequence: TGTGCCAGCAACGTCAGGGACAATACCTACGAGCAGTACTTC.